This T cell receptor (beta chain) was retrieved from a study of cytomegalovirus exposure and HLA in healthy donors. Study overall: Early release data held 75 million to 90 million unique TCRs from HLA-typed donors.

Note on this clone: The antigen remains unidentified.

The CDR3 loop spans 17 amino acids. The germline V gene has CDR1 KGHSY and CDR2 FQNENV. V was clipped by 4 bases and J by 5 bases, with 21 bases between them. Primers included in the PCR were 60 Vbeta and 13 Jbeta primers. Profiling relied on immunoSEQ multiplex PCR, and the TCRdb table lists in-frame clones only, not all of them. Of 150,000 to 200,000 clones listed, 75% to 85% were seen once; the top ten hold approximately 4.4%. Findings of the study overall: TCR beta chains numbering more than 150 were designated cytomegalovirus-associated.

This chain joins TRBV16 and TRBJ2-1; D is perhaps TRBD1 (6 bases). The sequencing sample was made of PBMCs. The TCR sequence derives from a woman aged 18-30 years in good health and CMV-seropositive. CDR3 DNA: TGTGCCAGCAGCCGCCTACCTGGACAGCTGATACACAATGAGCAGTTCTTC. Its protein is CASSRLPGQLIHNEQFF.